The clone carrying this T cell receptor (beta chain) occurred a few times. As yet, its antigen is unknown. There were at least 6 micrograms of total RNA extracted from every sample. The data derive from a study of blood T cells in healthy people across ages. V gave up 4 bases and J gave up 0 bases, with 10 bases separating them. Germline V gene data show CDR1 as SGHDT and CDR2 as YYEEEE. This CDR3 spans 14 amino acids. Alongside a J-beta primer mix, a sample-barcoded 5' primer served in a second PCR lasting about 7 to 12 cycles. Each cDNA molecule was tagged by a template-switch adaptor with 12 random nucleotides. MiXCR, applied by TCRdb to the 5' RACE reads, yields one record per CDR3 protein. The sample records roughly 1.6 million distinct CDR3 sequences, approximately 32% being singletons. Broader study findings: PBMC samples, being unsorted, prevented any conclusive comparison of naive and antigen-experienced cells.

The sequencing input was blood. This rearrangement joins TRBV5-6 to TRBJ1-1; D not certain. The receptor was isolated from a woman aged 25 to 39 in good health. CDR3 in DNA: TGTGCCAGCAGCCCCACGACCCTGAACACTGAAGCTTTCTTT. Its protein product is CASSPTTLNTEAFF. The variable domain in full, completed from reference TRBV5-6 and TRBJ1-1, reads DAGVTQSPTHLIKTRGQQVTLRCSPKSGHDTVSWYQQALGQGPQFIFQYYEEEERQRGNFPDRFSGHQFPNYSSELNVNALLLGDSALYLCASSPTTLNTEAFFGQGTRLTVV.